The T cell receptor (beta chain) under discussion was sequenced for a study of blood T cell repertoires in COVID-19. Study-wide background: Acute and convalescent COVID-19 specimens originated in the United States, Italy and Spain. Nucleic acid was either cDNA or gDNA, and it came from T cells, B-cell-depleted T cells, or PBMCs.

In the authors' methods: Quantification of nucleated cells was approximated via reference gene primer amplification. Method: immunoSEQ multiplex PCR; TCRdb's copy keeps in-frame clones and lacks some. The V and J calls and clone size come from that table; D and trimming were worked out from the DNA. This table has 150,000 to 200,000 clones, 70% to 90% appearing once. The sample taken for sequencing was peripheral blood. The sequence derives from a man between 60 and 75 years old with active or convalescent COVID-19.

The CDR3 here is CASSIPGGTDTQYF. The CDR3 DNA is TGTGCCAGTAGTATACCCGGGGGGACAGATACGCAGTATTTT. The genes are TRBV19 and TRBJ2-3; 7 bases agree with TRBD2. Germline assignment: CDR1 LNHDA and CDR2 SQIVND (reference sequence). The ends lost 2 bases at V and 3 bases at J; junction bases unmatched: 2. This CDR3 comprises 14 residues. The whole variable domain, filled in from reference TRBV19 and TRBJ2-3, reads DGGITQSPKYLFRKEGQNVTLSCEQNLNHDAMYWYRQDPGQGLRLIYYSQIVNDFQKGDIAEGYSVSREKKESFPLTVTSAQKNPTAFYLCASSIPGGTDTQYFGPGTRLTVL.